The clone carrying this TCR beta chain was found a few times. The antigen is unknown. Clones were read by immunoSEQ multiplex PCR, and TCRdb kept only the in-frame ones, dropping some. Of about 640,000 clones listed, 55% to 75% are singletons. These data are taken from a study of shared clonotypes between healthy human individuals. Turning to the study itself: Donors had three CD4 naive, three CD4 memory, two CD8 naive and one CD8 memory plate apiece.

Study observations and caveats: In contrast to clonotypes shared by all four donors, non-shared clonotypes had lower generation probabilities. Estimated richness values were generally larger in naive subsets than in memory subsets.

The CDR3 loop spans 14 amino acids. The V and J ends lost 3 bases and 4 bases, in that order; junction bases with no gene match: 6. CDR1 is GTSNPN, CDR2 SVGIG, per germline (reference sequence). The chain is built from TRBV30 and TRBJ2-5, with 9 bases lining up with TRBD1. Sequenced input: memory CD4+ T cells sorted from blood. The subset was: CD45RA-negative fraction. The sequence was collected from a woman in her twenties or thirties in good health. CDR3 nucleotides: TGTGCCTGGAGCCACAGGGGGCTTTTAGAGACCCAGTACTTC. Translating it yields CAWSHRGLLETQYF.